Listed below are T cell receptor beta chains from one sample, sequenced in a study of cytomegalovirus exposure and HLA in healthy donors. Repertoires were generated with immunoSEQ multiplex PCR, while TCRdb's copy carries only in-frame clones and drops some. The top ten hold approximately 2.8% of the sample, which has 110,000 to 150,000 clones, roughly 77% seen once. The specimen sequenced was PBMCs. Receptor source: a female donor in good health and CMV-seronegative. The CDR3 runs from the conserved cysteine through the conserved F or W. A D gene is named only where the DNA matches it firmly. The size of a clone is reported for some rows only, either as once, few or many, or as a class for expanded clones.

TRBJ1-6,TRBD1,-,TRBV7-6,TGTGCCAGCAGCCCGGGGATGGGGAGAAAGGGGGCGAGACGCGATTCACCCCTCCACTTT,CASSPGMGRKGARRDSPLHF
TRBJ2-7,-,-,TRBV29-1,TGCAGCGTTGAAACAGAAGCATCCTACGAGCAGTACTTC,CSVETEASYEQYF
TRBJ2-7,-,-,TRBV19,TGTGCCAGTAGTACCTACCCCACAGGGCGCGAGCAGTACTTC,CASSTYPTGREQYF
TRBJ2-7,-,-,TRBV28,TGTGCCAGCAGAATCGGAAACGCGGGTCCCTACGAGCAGTACTTC,CASRIGNAGPYEQYF
TRBJ1-4,-,-,TRBV21-1,TGTGCCAGCAGCAAAGGAAGCTCTTGGACAGCCGTACCAACTAATGAAAAACTGTTTTTT,CASSKGSSWTAVPTNEKLFF
TRBJ1-1,-,-,TRBV28,TGTGCCAGCAGTTTACTCAGGCAGAACACTGAAGCTTTCTTT,CASSLLRQNTEAFF
TRBJ1-3,TRBD1,-,TRBV6-5,TGTGCCAGCAGCCAACGGGACAGTAAGGACACCATATATTTT,CASSQRDSKDTIYF
TRBJ2-1,TRBD2,-,TRBV4-3,TGCGCCAGCAGCCAAGCCAATTTGCGGGAGACTGAGCAGTTCTTC,CASSQANLRETEQFF
TRBJ2-7,TRBD2,few,TRBV14,TGTGCCAGCAGCCAAAGGCGGGGGTCGGTCTCCTACGAGCAGTACTTC,CASSQRRGSVSYEQYF
TRBJ1-2,TRBD1,-,TRBV5-4,TGTGCCAGCAGCCCTCCCGGGACAGGGCGCGGCTACACCTTC,CASSPPGTGRGYTF
TRBJ2-7,TRBD1,few,TRBV29-1,TGCAGCGTTGAGGGGGACAGGGGCCATCCCTACGAGCAGTACTTC,CSVEGDRGHPYEQYF
TRBJ2-1,TRBD2,-,TRBV10-3,TGTGCCATCAGTGAAGGACTAGGAAAGGAGCAGTTCTTC,CAISEGLGKEQFF
TRBJ2-3,-,-,TRBV5-1,TGCGCCAGCAGCCCGGGGGCGCTAGCGGTAACAGATACGCAGTATTTT,CASSPGALAVTDTQYF
TRBJ2-7,-,-,TRBV9,TGTGCCAGCAGCGTAGGGCAGGGGGGACCCTACGAGCAGTACTTC,CASSVGQGGPYEQYF
TRBJ2-7,-,few,TRBV6-6,TGTGCCACACAGAGCTCCTACGAGCAGTACTTC,CATQSSYEQYF
TRBJ2-7,-,few,TRBV6-5,TGTGCCAGCGTCCGCGGGACGACGGGCGAGCAGTACTTC,CASVRGTTGEQYF
TRBJ2-1,TRBD2,once,TRBV5-1,TGCGCCAGCAGCTTGGGGGCTAGCGGGAGTTTTTATGAGCAGTTCTTC,CASSLGASGSFYEQFF
TRBJ2-1,TRBD1,-,TRBV7-8,TGTGCCAGCAGCTTACTCGGGACAGGGATGAATGAGCAGTTCTTC,CASSLLGTGMNEQFF
TRBJ2-7,TRBD1,few,TRBV6-5,TGTGCCAGCAGTCCCTCCCACAGGGGATACGAGCAGTACTTC,CASSPSHRGYEQYF
TRBJ1-4,-,-,TRBV7-9,TGTGCCAGCAGCTTCCAGAGGGATGAAAAACTGTTTTTT,CASSFQRDEKLFF
TRBJ2-7,-,-,TRBV27,TGTGCCAGCAGTTTAGTCGGGACACGGGTAGCCTACGAGCAGTACTTC,CASSLVGTRVAYEQYF
TRBJ2-1,-,-,TRBV6-5,TGTGCCAGCAGGACAAGCACCCACAATGAGCAGTTCTTC,CASRTSTHNEQFF
TRBJ2-3,TRBD2,-,TRBV6-4,TGTGCCAGCAGTGCGCTAGCGGGAGATACGCAGTATTTT,CASSALAGDTQYF
TRBJ1-5,-,-,TRBV14,TGTGCCAGCAGCCCCCGGGCCAGGGGACCGTATAGCAATCAGCCCCAGCATTTT,CASSPRARGPYSNQPQHF
TRBJ2-1,-,-,TRBV25-1,TGTGCCAGCAGTAGGTGGGAGGCCTACAATGAGCAGTTCTTC,CASSRWEAYNEQFF
TRBJ1-4,-,-,TRBV30,TGTGCCTGGAGTGGAGCGGTTGAAAAACTGTTTTTT,CAWSGAVEKLFF
TRBJ2-1,-,-,TRBV13,TGTGCCAGCAGCTTAGCTCCTACCGTCCGAGAGCAGTTCTTC,CASSLAPTVREQFF
TRBJ2-7,-,-,TRBV30,TGTGCCTGGAGTGATGCGGGCTACGAGCAGTACTTC,CAWSDAGYEQYF
TRBJ1-2,TRBD1,-,TRBV7-2,TGTGCCAGCAGCTCGGCGGGACAGGGGAAAGGCTACACCTTC,CASSSAGQGKGYTF
TRBJ2-5,TRBD2,-,TRBV27,TGTGCCAGCAGACTGGGACTAGCGGAGACCCAGTACTTC,CASRLGLAETQYF
TRBJ2-3,-,few,TRBV6-5,TGTGCCAGCAGCCCAACAGATCGGGAGCAGTATTTT,CASSPTDREQYF
TRBJ2-7,-,-,TRBV4-3,TGCGCCAGCAGCCAAGAGACAGTCTCCTACGAGCAGTACTTC,CASSQETVSYEQYF
TRBJ1-1,-,few,TRBV19,TGTGCCAGTAGTATGCGCCCAGGTGAAGCTTTCTTT,CASSMRPGEAFF
TRBJ1-1,-,-,TRBV12-5,TGTGCTAGTGGTCCTGGAACTCGCGGCGAAGCTTTCTTT,CASGPGTRGEAFF
TRBJ2-3,TRBD2,-,TRBV27,TGTGCCAGCAGTTTTCTTACTAGCGGGAGAGATACGCAGTATTTT,CASSFLTSGRDTQYF
TRBJ2-1,TRBD1,-,TRBV27,TGTGCCAGCAGTTACCTACGGACAGGGGGCGTTTTTGAGCAGTTCTTC,CASSYLRTGGVFEQFF
TRBJ2-5,-,-,TRBV6-5,TGTGCCAGCAGCCCCCCGGGACTTCAAGAGACCCAGTACTTC,CASSPPGLQETQYF
TRBJ1-2,-,-,TRBV30,TGTGCCTGGAGTGGGGGGGGAGGGAACTATGGCTACACCTTC,CAWSGGGGNYGYTF
TRBJ2-3,-,few,TRBV6-6,TGTGCCAGCAGTTACTCGGCAGGCAGCACAGATACGCAGTATTTT,CASSYSAGSTDTQYF
TRBJ2-7,TRBD1,-,TRBV19,TGTGCCAGTAGTGCCGGGACAGGAAGAGAGCAGTACTTC,CASSAGTGREQYF
TRBJ1-2,TRBD1,-,TRBV6-5,TGTGCCAGCAGTTACGTCACAGGGGATGGCTACACCTTC,CASSYVTGDGYTF
TRBJ2-7,-,-,TRBV19,TGTGCCAGTAGTACCCAGGGCAATACCTACGAGCAGTACTTC,CASSTQGNTYEQYF
TRBJ2-7,TRBD2,-,TRBV7-2,TGTGCCAGCAGATATAGCAGGGGGTCTAGCGGGAGTTACGAGCAGTACTTC,CASRYSRGSSGSYEQYF
TRBJ1-5,-,-,TRBV5-1,TGCGCCAGCAGCTTGGAGGGGGGGTCGGACAATCAGCCCCAGCATTTT,CASSLEGGSDNQPQHF
TRBJ1-1,-,few,TRBV28,TGTGCCAGCAGTGCCGTAGGGCGCGGGAGCACTGAAGCTTTCTTT,CASSAVGRGSTEAFF
TRBJ1-3,-,few,TRBV21-1,TGTGCCAGCAGCAAAGGGAGCTCTGGAAACACCATATATTTT,CASSKGSSGNTIYF